This TCR beta chain was sequenced for a study of OX40 agonist ivuxolimab in advanced cancers. About the study: Participants averaged 60 years of age (range roughly 23 to 90) and were around 83% male.

The V gene's germline CDR1 is SGHVS and CDR2 FNYEAQ. The CDR3 length is 15 residues. V lost 4 bases and J lost 2, with 15 bases in between. A word on this clone: What it recognizes is unknown.

The study's findings and limits: Clonal expansion by week 6 occurred in CD4+ and CD8+ blood T cells (at 0.1 to 3.0 mg/kg).

Using immunoSEQ multiplex PCR, the repertoire was profiled, and TCRdb retains in-frame clones only, with some absent. Of tens of thousands of clones listed, about 88% were seen once; the top ten hold approximately 0.3%. The sequences come from CD4+ or CD8+ T cells sorted from blood, collected in a trial of the OX40 agonist ivuxolimab. The sequence was obtained from an adult with an advanced solid tumor such as melanoma, head and neck, liver or kidney cancer. This sequence joins TRBV7-6 and TRBJ2-7, with D perhaps matching TRBD1 (6 bases). The CDR3 nucleotides read TGTGCCAGCAGCTCCAAAGTGGACAGCGCCTACGAGCAGTACTTC. Translating it yields CASSSKVDSAYEQYF.